Detailed here is one TCR beta chain. Its antigen remains unidentified. The CDR3 is 15 amino acids. V was shortened by 4 bases and J by 8 bases, with 21 bases between the two germline ends. Per the germline V gene, CDR1 is SGHRS and CDR2 is YFSETQ. This sample is drawn from a study of graft-versus-host responses after intestinal transplantation. For the study at large: Once they had received anti-thymocyte globulin induction, all recipients took tacrolimus and steroids for approximately 3 years.

TCRdb keeps only in-frame clones here, not all; method: immunoSEQ multiplex PCR. The sample has approximately 100,000 clones, less than 90% seen once. The sequence derives from a human donor who received an intestinal transplant. The chain combines TRBV5-1 with TRBJ1-2, with D unresolved. The sample was unstimulated CD4+ T cells sorted from spleen or lymph node cells, taken before intestinal transplant. CDR3 in amino acids: CASSLLDGNSGGYTF. The DNA of the CDR3 is TGCGCCAGCAGCCTACTAGACGGGAACTCAGGAGGCTACACCTTC.